This entry is about one T cell receptor (beta chain). This clone's antigen is unknown. One junction end does not reproduce the germline sequence, and a read error may be involved. The sample comes from a study of blood T cell repertoires in COVID-19 (TCRdb year 2020). With respect to the entire study: The collaborator samples originated in the United States, Italy and Spain and spanned the acute and convalescent phases of COVID-19. The prospective study material was composed of cDNA or gDNA derived from T cells, B-cell-depleted T cells, or PBMCs. Deeply sampled blood TCRbeta repertoires from subjects exposed to, actively infected with, or recovered from COVID-19 were included in the dataset. A freely available public database, intended as a resource for researchers studying the immune response to SARS-CoV-2, is where the repertoires were released. Samples came from the ongoing ImmuneRACE study (first 160 participants) plus 1,254 subjects from 6 global collaborators. A de-identified subject ID, COVID-19 status, age in years and sex were almost always included in the sample metadata. Where available, HLA class I and class II types were obtained from metadata supplied by the sample provider rather than from assay-based typing.

Looking up the germline V gene yields CDR1 SGHTS and CDR2 YDEGEE. The CDR3 holds 13 amino acids from the cysteine to the phenylalanine. The kept DNA is CDR3 alone, 39 bases in frame from the first base. Broad study findings and their caveats: Clinical and demographic metadata were provided uncurated, with the amount varying by source and participant.

The immunoSEQ Assay, a bias-controlled multiplex PCR, was used to amplify TCRbeta CDR3 regions from genomic DNA. Regarding the original processing steps: Nucleated cell counts per sample were estimated from amplification of reference gene primers within the assay. Sequence reads were collapsed and filtered to measure the absolute abundance of every unique TCRbeta CDR3 rearrangement. For each sample, productive Simpson clonality was calculated as the square root of Simpson's diversity index across productive rearrangements. The source is immuneACCESS, and TCRdb retained only in-frame sequences with V and J called. Part of the clones is not carried over; for the studies checked, unresolved V genes explain less than half of this, and the remainder is unexplained. Clone size and V and J calls were adopted from that table, with D and trimming inferred from the DNA. The sample yields about 130,000 clones; approximately 84% were counted once. The ten largest make up 10% to 15% of the sample.

Each collaborating institution followed its own protocols to collect whole blood in K2EDTA tubes. For TCRbeta analysis, collaborator samples were shipped as frozen whole blood, as isolated PBMCs, or as DNA extracted from either sample type. The chain joins TRBV5-8 to TRBJ2-4; TRBD2 is possibly the D segment (5 matching bases). The sample comprised peripheral blood. The TCR originated in a human donor in a cohort sampled during active COVID-19. The nucleotide sequence reads as follows: TGTGCCAGCAGCTTTCGTGATAGGAGGTTAAGTAACTTC. Translated, it reads CASSFRDRRLSNF.